This is a list of T cell receptor beta chains from one sample in a study of blood T cell repertoires in COVID-19. Here immunoSEQ multiplex PCR was the method, and the copy in TCRdb shows in-frame clones only, minus some. The top ten hold 0.55% to 0.75% of the sample, which has under 250,000 clones, about 88% seen once. Sequenced sample: peripheral blood. These receptors all come from a man aged 35-49 years with acute or convalescent COVID-19. CDR3s include the opening cysteine and the closing phenylalanine or tryptophan. D genes are given only for firm matches. Size tells how often a clone was seen (once, few, many) or the class of an expanded clone, and some rows leave it out.

TRBD2 . TRBJ2-4 TRBV4-2 CASSQRLAGGFGKNIQYF TGTGCCAGCAGCCAGAGACTAGCGGGAGGGTTTGGCAAAAACATTCAGTACTTC
TRBD1 . TRBJ1-2 TRBV30 CAWSAGGWYGYTF TGTGCCTGGAGCGCAGGGGGATGGTATGGCTACACCTTC
TRBD2 . TRBJ2-7 TRBV5-1 CASSLDSGSGGASYEQYF TGCGCCAGCAGCTTGGATTCTGGTAGCGGGGGGGCTTCCTACGAGCAGTACTTC
. . TRBJ1-5 TRBV3-1/TRBV3-2 CASSQEGGGQHF TGTGCCAGCAGCCAAGAGGGGGGTGGTCAGCATTTT
. . TRBJ2-1 TRBV19 CASSIVAVSYNEQFF TGTGCCAGTAGTATTGTGGCGGTTTCCTACAATGAGCAGTTCTTC
TRBD1 . TRBJ2-2 TRBV2 CASNRGTGELFF TGTGCCTCAAACAGGGGAACCGGGGAGCTGTTTTTT
. . TRBJ2-1 TRBV7-9 CASSLVLATYNEQFF TGTGCCAGCAGCTTAGTCCTAGCTACCTACAATGAGCAGTTCTTC
TRBD1 . TRBJ2-7 TRBV5-1 CASSGQGDPYEQYF TGCGCCAGCAGCGGTCAGGGGGACCCCTACGAGCAGTACTTC
. . TRBJ2-7 TRBV6-2/TRBV6-3 CASSYPLARSSYEQYF TGTGCCAGCAGTTACCCCCTAGCGAGAAGCTCCTACGAGCAGTACTTC
. . TRBJ1-5 TRBV7-9 CASSQDSSNQPQHF TGTGCCAGCAGCCAGGACAGTAGCAATCAGCCCCAGCATTTT
TRBD1 . TRBJ2-7 TRBV12-3/TRBV12-4 CASSMTGDREQYF TGTGCCAGCAGTATGACAGGGGACCGGGAGCAGTACTTC
. . TRBJ1-6 TRBV30 CAWNLGGSPLHF TGTGCCTGGAACCTGGGAGGTTCACCCCTCCACTTT
TRBD1 . TRBJ2-5 TRBV24-1 CATSDDSGTGGRETQYF TGTGCCACCAGTGATGACTCCGGGACAGGGGGCCGGGAGACCCAGTACTTC
. . TRBJ1-2 TRBV11-2 CASSFRRGGGYTF TGTGCCAGCAGCTTCCGGAGGGGTGGAGGCTACACCTTC
. . TRBJ1-5 TRBV6-2/TRBV6-3 CASSGEGSSQPQHF TGTGCCAGCAGTGGTGAGGGCTCCAGTCAGCCCCAGCATTTT
. . TRBJ2-1 TRBV18 CASSLSLDNEQFF TGTGCCAGCTCACTGAGCCTCGACAATGAGCAGTTCTTC
. . TRBJ1-1 TRBV19 CASSIEVSAAVEAFF TGTGCCAGTAGTATAGAGGTTTCGGCGGCAGTTGAAGCTTTCTTT
TRBD1 . TRBJ2-7 TRBV6-1 CASSDSGTASYEQYF TGTGCCAGCAGTGATTCCGGGACAGCATCCTACGAGCAGTACTTC
TRBD1 . TRBJ1-6 TRBV3-1/TRBV3-2 CASSQETGVTNSPLHF TGTGCCAGCAGCCAGGAGACAGGGGTTACAAATTCACCCCTCCACTTT
. . TRBJ2-4 TRBV7-2 CASSLAGSAQYF TGTGCCAGCAGCTTAGCGGGGAGCGCGCAGTACTTC
. . TRBJ1-2 TRBV24-1 CATTTMSGGMIGYTF TGTGCCACCACCACCATGTCGGGGGGGATGATCGGCTACACCTTC
. . TRBJ1-2 TRBV4-3 CASSQDPVGVGYGYTF TGCGCCAGCAGCCAAGATCCGGTAGGGGTAGGCTATGGCTACACCTTC
. . TRBJ1-5 TRBV30 CAWSVSSNQPQHF TGTGCCTGGAGTGTCAGTAGCAATCAGCCCCAGCATTTT
TRBD2 . TRBJ2-7 TRBV28 CASTMASGTSRYF TGTGCCAGCACGATGGCTAGCGGGACCAGCAGGTACTTC
TRBD1 . TRBJ2-1 TRBV6-5 CASSYSVLQGANEQFF TGTGCCAGCAGTTACTCTGTCCTACAGGGGGCGAATGAGCAGTTCTTC
TRBD2 . TRBJ2-5 TRBV19 CASSIQREMVETQYF TGTGCCAGTAGTATACAGCGGGAGATGGTGGAGACCCAGTACTTC
TRBD1 . TRBJ2-3 TRBV6-2/TRBV6-3 CASSYRTGYGESTQYF TGTGCCAGCAGTTACCGGACAGGTTACGGGGAGAGTACGCAGTATTTT
TRBD1 . TRBJ2-2 TRBV3-1/TRBV3-2 CASSHWTGNTGELFF TGTGCCAGCAGCCACTGGACAGGGAACACCGGGGAGCTGTTTTTT
TRBD2 . TRBJ2-3 TRBV11-2 CASSRPGSGGDTQYF TGTGCCAGCAGCCGACCGGGTAGCGGGGGGGATACGCAGTATTTT
TRBD1 few TRBJ1-3 TRBV6-5 CASIGTGKGNTIYF TGTGCCAGCATAGGGACAGGGAAAGGAAACACCATATATTTT
TRBD2 . TRBJ2-1 TRBV7-3 CASSSTPLAGAHEQFF TGTGCCAGCAGCTCTACACCACTGGCGGGAGCTCATGAGCAGTTCTTC
TRBD1 once TRBJ1-4 TRBV2 CASNTRDRGGEKLFF TGTGCCAGCAATACCCGCGACAGGGGTGGGGAAAAACTGTTTTTT
TRBD1 . TRBJ2-5 TRBV10-3 CAIEPGQGYKETQYF TGTGCCATCGAACCGGGACAGGGTTACAAAGAGACCCAGTACTTC
. . TRBJ1-1 TRBV7-9 CASSFENPGYTEAFF TGTGCCAGCAGCTTCGAGAACCCAGGGTACACTGAAGCTTTCTTT
TRBD1 once TRBJ2-5 TRBV27 CASSLFHRGQETQYF TGTGCCAGCAGTTTGTTTCACAGGGGCCAAGAGACCCAGTACTTC
. . TRBJ2-3 TRBV9 CASSGQSTDTQYF TGTGCCAGCAGCGGACAGAGCACAGATACGCAGTATTTT
TRBD1 . TRBJ2-4 TRBV4-2 CASSQGTGRNIQYF TGTGCCAGCAGCCAAGGGACAGGGAGGAACATTCAGTACTTC
TRBD1 . TRBJ1-1 TRBV10-3 CAISQTGAEAFF TGTGCCATCAGCCAGACAGGGGCTGAAGCTTTCTTT
TRBD2 once TRBJ2-7 TRBV24-1 CATSDHPSGGLRHEQYF TGTGCCACCAGTGACCATCCTAGCGGGGGGCTTCGCCACGAGCAGTACTTC
TRBD1 . TRBJ1-2 TRBV30 CAWSVRTGWTNYGYTF TGTGCCTGGAGTGTCCGGACAGGATGGACTAACTATGGCTACACCTTC
. . TRBJ2-7 TRBV4-3 CASSQDGQGRYEQYF TGCGCCAGCAGCCAAGATGGGCAGGGGCGCTACGAGCAGTACTTC
. . TRBJ1-4 TRBV6-1 CASSESGRKINEKLFF TGTGCCAGCAGTGAATCCGGGAGGAAAATTAATGAAAAACTGTTTTTT
TRBD1 . TRBJ1-6 TRBV27 CASRRGGETGVSPLHF TGTGCCAGCAGGCGAGGAGGCGAGACAGGGGTTTCACCCCTCCACTTT
. . TRBJ1-4 TRBV2 CASTQVSHGNEKLFF TGTGCCAGCACACAGGTATCTCACGGTAATGAAAAACTGTTTTTT